These T cell receptor beta chains were read from a single sample in a study of T cell responses to AZD1222 COVID-19 vaccine. The assay was immunoSEQ multiplex PCR, and TCRdb's table has in-frame clones only and misses some. This table holds 100,000 to 150,000 clones, 87% found once. The specimen was peripheral blood, collected on day 0 of AZD1222 vaccination. These receptors were taken from an adult in good health. Each CDR3 is given with its conserved first and last residue. The order of the fields is J gene, clone size, V gene, D gene, CDR3 protein, CDR3 DNA. D genes are given only for firm matches. Size values are once, few and many counts, or a class for expanded clones, and some rows have none.

j_gene: TRBJ2-3; abundance: -; v_gene: TRBV2; d_gene: TRBD2; CDR3aa: CASSRSGGEGDTQYF; CDR3nt: TGTGCCAGCAGTCGGAGCGGGGGGGAGGGAGATACGCAGTATTTT
j_gene: TRBJ1-6; abundance: few; v_gene: TRBV25-1; d_gene: -; CDR3aa: CASSESEVRNSPLHF; CDR3nt: TGTGCCAGCAGTGAATCCGAGGTTAGGAATTCACCCCTCCACTTT
j_gene: TRBJ1-5; abundance: -; v_gene: TRBV24-1; d_gene: -; CDR3aa: CATSSGLNQPQHF; CDR3nt: TGTGCCACCAGTTCGGGCCTTAATCAGCCCCAGCATTTT
j_gene: TRBJ2-2; abundance: -; v_gene: TRBV2; d_gene: -; CDR3aa: CASRRMIVGELFF; CDR3nt: TGTGCCAGCAGAAGAATGATTGTGGGGGAGCTGTTTTTT
j_gene: TRBJ1-2; abundance: -; v_gene: TRBV15; d_gene: -; CDR3aa: CATSRGELVPSTF; CDR3nt: TGTGCCACCAGCAGAGGTGAACTCGTGCCTTCCACCTTC
j_gene: TRBJ1-5; abundance: -; v_gene: TRBV5-1; d_gene: -; CDR3aa: CASSTSGTSDQPQHF; CDR3nt: TGCGCCAGCAGCACATCGGGGACTAGTGATCAGCCCCAGCATTTT
j_gene: TRBJ2-6; abundance: -; v_gene: TRBV29-1; d_gene: -; CDR3aa: CSVAGLRGSGANVLTF; CDR3nt: TGCAGCGTTGCGGGCCTAAGGGGTTCTGGGGCCAACGTCCTGACTTTC
j_gene: TRBJ2-1; abundance: -; v_gene: TRBV18; d_gene: -; CDR3aa: CASSPKAGTFYNEQFF; CDR3nt: TGTGCCAGCTCACCAAAGGCGGGGACTTTCTACAATGAGCAGTTCTTC
j_gene: TRBJ1-2; abundance: -; v_gene: TRBV28; d_gene: -; CDR3aa: CASRGRSYGYTF; CDR3nt: TGTGCCAGCCGGGGGCGCAGCTATGGCTACACCTTC
j_gene: TRBJ1-2; abundance: -; v_gene: TRBV7-8; d_gene: -; CDR3aa: CASSSLPGLSYGYTF; CDR3nt: TGTGCCAGCAGCTCCCTCCCGGGACTCAGCTATGGCTACACCTTC
j_gene: TRBJ1-2; abundance: few; v_gene: TRBV5-4; d_gene: -; CDR3aa: CASSTLLRGFYTF; CDR3nt: TGTGCCAGCAGCACACTACTGCGGGGGTTCTACACCTTC
j_gene: TRBJ2-7; abundance: -; v_gene: TRBV6-2/TRBV6-3; d_gene: -; CDR3aa: CASSLKDRFYEQYF; CDR3nt: TGTGCCAGCAGCCTGAAAGACAGGTTCTACGAGCAGTACTTC
j_gene: TRBJ1-4; abundance: -; v_gene: TRBV4-1; d_gene: -; CDR3aa: CASSLATLATNEKLFF; CDR3nt: TGCGCCAGCAGCCTTGCGACACTCGCAACTAATGAAAAACTGTTTTTT
j_gene: TRBJ2-7; abundance: -; v_gene: TRBV12-3/TRBV12-4; d_gene: -; CDR3aa: CASKGGGNYEQYF; CDR3nt: TGTGCCAGCAAAGGTGGTGGGAACTACGAGCAGTACTTC
j_gene: TRBJ2-2; abundance: -; v_gene: TRBV24-1; d_gene: -; CDR3aa: CATQNHRAGITGELFF; CDR3nt: TGTGCCACCCAAAACCACAGGGCCGGAATCACCGGGGAGCTGTTTTTT
j_gene: TRBJ1-1; abundance: -; v_gene: TRBV6-5; d_gene: -; CDR3aa: CASSPSSAFTEAFF; CDR3nt: TGTGCCAGCAGTCCCTCCTCAGCGTTCACTGAAGCTTTCTTT
j_gene: TRBJ2-7; abundance: -; v_gene: TRBV28; d_gene: -; CDR3aa: CASSLSVAEQYF; CDR3nt: TGTGCCAGCAGTTTAAGTGTGGCCGAGCAGTACTTC
j_gene: TRBJ2-1; abundance: -; v_gene: TRBV28; d_gene: TRBD2; CDR3aa: CASSLTTSGGYNEQFF; CDR3nt: TGTGCCAGCAGTTTAACAACTAGCGGGGGTTACAATGAGCAGTTCTTC
j_gene: TRBJ2-2; abundance: -; v_gene: TRBV3-1/TRBV3-2; d_gene: -; CDR3aa: CASSQGEVNTGELFF; CDR3nt: TGTGCCAGCAGCCAAGGTGAGGTGAACACCGGGGAGCTGTTTTTT
j_gene: TRBJ1-5; abundance: -; v_gene: TRBV6-1; d_gene: -; CDR3aa: CASSERGGTRRPQHF; CDR3nt: TGTGCCAGCAGTGAAAGGGGCGGGACCCGTAGGCCCCAGCATTTT
j_gene: TRBJ2-1; abundance: -; v_gene: TRBV12-3/TRBV12-4; d_gene: -; CDR3aa: CASSWGMGQFF; CDR3nt: TGTGCCAGCAGTTGGGGGATGGGGCAGTTCTTC
j_gene: TRBJ2-7; abundance: -; v_gene: TRBV18; d_gene: TRBD1; CDR3aa: CASSPPGQGDEQYF; CDR3nt: TGTGCCAGCTCACCTCCGGGACAGGGGGACGAGCAGTACTTC
j_gene: TRBJ1-6; abundance: once; v_gene: TRBV30; d_gene: -; CDR3aa: CAWAYNNSPLHF; CDR3nt: TGTGCCTGGGCCTATAATAATTCACCCCTCCACTTT
j_gene: TRBJ2-7; abundance: -; v_gene: TRBV7-8; d_gene: -; CDR3aa: CASSPFLAGGRSYEQYF; CDR3nt: TGTGCCAGCAGCCCCTTCCTGGCAGGAGGACGTTCCTACGAGCAGTACTTC
j_gene: TRBJ2-3; abundance: -; v_gene: TRBV19; d_gene: -; CDR3aa: CASSIALGGRTDTQYF; CDR3nt: TGTGCCAGTAGTATAGCTCTTGGGGGGCGTACAGATACGCAGTATTTT
j_gene: TRBJ2-1; abundance: few; v_gene: TRBV7-9; d_gene: TRBD2; CDR3aa: CADSGRADNEQFF; CDR3nt: TGTGCCGATTCGGGGAGGGCGGACAATGAGCAGTTCTTC
j_gene: TRBJ1-1; abundance: -; v_gene: TRBV2; d_gene: -; CDR3aa: CASIVQGSSTEAFF; CDR3nt: TGTGCCAGCATTGTGCAGGGTTCCTCCACTGAAGCTTTCTTT
j_gene: TRBJ2-2; abundance: -; v_gene: TRBV6-6; d_gene: TRBD1; CDR3aa: CASRSWDRATGELFF; CDR3nt: TGTGCCAGCAGGTCCTGGGACAGGGCCACCGGGGAGCTGTTTTTT